These 30 T cell receptor beta chains were sequenced from one sample in a study of T cells in Graves' hyperthyroidism and ophthalmopathy. From RNA transcripts, TCR beta CDR3 regions were amplified. The HTBI primer set was used in a first-round RT-PCR of the TCR CDR3. TCRdb used MiXCR to reprocess the multiplex PCR reads, holding one entry per CDR3 protein. The sample has under 350,000 distinct CDR3 sequences, around 15% seen once. The sample consisted of blood. These receptors originate from a middle-aged woman with Graves' ophthalmopathy.

Concerning this clonotype itself: A read error may explain this, as a much larger clone is one base away. J is TRBJ1-5 and V is TRBV4-2; a weak D match, TRBD1 (6 bases). Trimming cost V 1 base and J 1 base, with 8 bases left between them. This CDR3 is 15 amino acids long. Per the germline V gene, CDR1 is LGHNA and CDR2 is YNFKEQ. In nucleotides, the CDR3 is TGTGCCAGCAGCCAAGGGGGACACAGCAATCAGCCCCAGCATTTT. Its protein is CASSQGGHSNQPQHF.

This clonotype was recorded at least ten times. The chain uses TRBV6-1 and TRBJ1-5, with no clear D. V was clipped by 6 bases and J by 0 bases, with 12 bases between them. The CDR3 covers 15 residues. CDR1 and CDR2 from the germline V gene are MNHNS and SASEGT. DNA of the CDR3: TGTGCCAGCAGCCCAGACCGAATTAGCAATCAGCCCCAGCATTTT. Protein: CASSPDRISNQPQHF.

This clonotype was detected only a few times. The genes are TRBV18 and TRBJ2-3, with 7 bases identical to TRBD1. Germline CDR1 and CDR2: KGHSH and LQKENI. The CDR3 extends over 14 amino acids. V was clipped by 9 bases and J by 3 bases; unmatched bases: 9. The CDR3 reads CASRSGQQTDTQYF. Written as DNA, the CDR3 is TGTGCCAGTCGATCGGGACAGCAAACAGATACGCAGTATTTT.

Ten or more counts support this clonotype. The gene calls are TRBV29-1 and TRBJ2-1, with TRBD2 identical over 11 bases. Germline V gene lookup returns CDR1 SQVTM and CDR2 ANQGSEA. The V segment lost 4 bases and the J segment 6 bases; nucleotides outside the gene matches: 8. The CDR3 sequence is 15 residues long. The CDR3 DNA reads TGCAGCGTTGTTGGGCTAGCGGGGGGAGGCAATGAGCAGTTCTTC. It encodes CSVVGLAGGGNEQFF.

This clonotype was found a few times. The chain links TRBV20-1 to TRBJ1-5; the D is unclear. This CDR3 is 15 amino acids long. Germline CDR1 reads DFQATT; CDR2 reads SNEGSKA (reference sequence). Trimming cost V 1 base and J 5 bases, with 15 bases left between them. The chain's CDR3 is CSARGVERADQPQHF. In DNA form, the CDR3 reads TGCAGTGCTAGAGGGGTGGAAAGAGCCGATCAGCCCCAGCATTTT.

There are many counts of this clonotype. The chain recombines TRBV6-1 with TRBJ2-3; tentatively, D is TRBD2 (6 bases). The CDR3 covers 14 residues. V gave up 5 bases and J gave up 4 bases, with 13 bases separating them. The germline CDR1 and CDR2 sequences are MNHNS and SASEGT. The CDR3 here is CASSLTSSADTQYF. In DNA, the CDR3 is TGTGCCAGCAGTTTGACTAGTAGCGCAGATACGCAGTATTTT.

This clonotype was recorded a few times. The chain couples TRBV20-1 to TRBJ1-2; 10 positions match TRBD1. The CDR3 is made up of 17 amino acids. With 1 base clipped from V and 7 bases from J, the junction kept 15 bases outside the gene matches. The germline CDR1 and CDR2 sequences are DFQATT and SNEGSKA (reference sequence). CDR3 nucleotide sequence: TGCAGTGCTAGAGTTATCGGGACAGGGGAATACCTCTCTGGCTACACCTTC. Its translation: CSARVIGTGEYLSGYTF.

This clonotype was detected many times. The chain carries TRBV6-5 and TRBJ2-3; weak D call: TRBD2 (7 bases). This CDR3 is 20 amino acids long. Trimming took 2 bases from V and 7 from J, leaving 31 bases between them. In germline, CDR1 is MNHEY, CDR2 SVGAGI. The DNA of the CDR3 is TGTGCCAGCAGTTACCCCCGGGTTGGTGCGGGGGCCTATGAATTGCATACGCAGTATTTT. Residues: CASSYPRVGAGAYELHTQYF.

This clonotype was recorded at least ten times. The V gene is TRBV12-3 or TRBV12-4, the J gene TRBJ1-2, with D unresolved. Trimming removed 5 bases at V and 4 bases at J, with 11 bases between. The CDR3 totals 13 residues. The CDR3 region has the DNA TGTGCCAGCAGTAGGCAGCCCGGCTATGGCTACACCTTC. Protein product: CASSRQPGYGYTF.

This clonotype was picked up a small number of times. The chain carries TRBV3-1 and TRBJ2-7, with D unclear. The CDR3 is made up of 18 amino acids. Germline CDR1 LGHDT, CDR2 YNNKEL (reference sequence). Trimming stripped 1 base from V and 3 bases from J, with 22 bases between. The chain's CDR3 is CASSQGRTRSHQVYEQYF. CDR3 DNA sequence: TGTGCCAGCAGCCAAGGACGAACTCGGAGCCATCAAGTCTACGAGCAGTACTTC.

This clonotype was seen repeatedly, ten times or more. The rearrangement links TRBV7-2 to TRBJ1-1; no clear D gene. The V and J ends lost 5 bases and 6 bases respectively, with 13 bases between them. This CDR3 has 13 amino acids. CDR1 and CDR2 (germline): SGHTA, FQGNSA. The CDR3 here is CASSPRGRSEAFF. The CDR3 DNA is TGTGCCAGCAGCCCTAGAGGGCGGTCTGAAGCTTTCTTT.

With regard to this clonotype: A much larger clone sits a single nucleotide away, making a read error possible. This sequence joins TRBV29-1 and TRBJ2-3, with 9 bases that match TRBD2. V shed 3 bases and J 5 bases; nucleotides not matched to a gene: 15. Germline loops: CDR1 SQVTM, CDR2 ANQGSEA. The CDR3 extends over 17 amino acids. Written as DNA, the CDR3 is TGCAGCGTTGATACAGAGGGGCGGGGGGGCCGCATAGATACGCAGTATTTT. Encoded protein: CSVDTEGRGGRIDTQYF.

V gene TRBV6-1 combines with J gene TRBJ1-6, with D maybe TRBD1 (6 bases). CDR3 size: 14 residues. The V and J ends lost 4 bases and 7 bases respectively, with 11 bases between them. Per germline, CDR1 MNHNS and CDR2 SASEGT. The CDR3, as DNA: TGTGCCAGCAGTGCCGGGACACCAAATTCACCCCTCCACTTT. This encodes CASSAGTPNSPLHF.

The sample holds a few counts of this clonotype. The CDR3 DNA follows: TGCGCCAGCAGCTTAGGCGTATGGGGGGCGGGCACTGAAGCTTTCTTT. Translation gives CASSLGVWGAGTEAFF. The J gene is TRBJ1-1, the V gene TRBV5-1; the D gene is possibly TRBD1 (6 bases). Trimming removed 2 bases from V and 4 bases from J, with 18 bases in between. The germline V gene encodes CDR1 SGHRS and CDR2 YFSETQ. There are 16 residues in the CDR3. Filled out from reference TRBV5-1 and TRBJ1-1, the complete variable domain reads KAGVTQTPRYLIKTRGQQVTLSCSPISGHRSVSWYQQTPGQGLQFLFEYFSETQRNKGNFPGRFSGRQFSNSRSEMNVSTLELGDSALYLCASSLGVWGAGTEAFFGQGTRLTVV.

This clonotype was detected ten times or more. The chain uses TRBV10-3 and TRBJ1-5; D is possibly TRBD1 (5 bases). There are 13 residues in the CDR3. Germline CDR1 reads ENHRY; CDR2 reads SYGVKD. V lost 6 bases to trimming and J lost 9 bases, with 15 bases between them. The CDR3 spells CAIRTDPGGPQHF. As DNA, the CDR3 is TGTGCCATCAGAACGGACCCCGGGGGGCCCCAGCATTTT.

The chain recombines TRBV5-1 with TRBJ2-3; 7 positions agree with TRBD1. Trimming cost V 7 bases and J 8 bases; bases outside gene matches: 16. Germline CDR1 SGHRS, CDR2 YFSETQ. The CDR3 runs 15 residues. Here the CDR3 reads CASRNEKGAKVTQYF. CDR3 coding DNA: TGCGCCAGCCGAAACGAGAAGGGGGCGAAGGTTACGCAGTATTTT.

This clonotype was counted only a few times. This chain connects TRBV6-5 to TRBJ2-1; 11 nucleotides match TRBD1. The CDR3 is 15 residues long. The junction had 3 bases not matched to a gene; V was cut back by 2 bases and J by 6 bases. Germline V lookup: CDR1 MNHEY, CDR2 SVGAGI. For the CDR3, the DNA is TGTGCCAGCAGTTACCCTGGGACAGGGGGCAATGAGCAGTTCTTC. Amino acids: CASSYPGTGGNEQFF.

The chain couples TRBV4-2 to TRBJ2-7; 9 bases align to TRBD2. CDR1 is LGHNA and CDR2 is YNFKEQ in the germline V gene. J gave up 4 bases and V 3 bases, and 7 bases lay outside the gene matches. The CDR3 is made up of 15 amino acids. The CDR3 loop is CASSQPRGGPYEQYF. CDR3 DNA: TGTGCCAGCAGCCAGCCGCGGGGGGGCCCTTACGAGCAGTACTTC.

Ten or more counts support this clonotype. V usage is TRBV7-9 and J usage is TRBJ2-1; the D call may be TRBD1 or TRBD2 (5 bases each). The CDR3 sequence is 15 residues long. Germline V gene data show CDR1 as SEHNR and CDR2 as FQNEAQ (reference sequence). Trimming removed 4 bases at V and 9 bases at J, with 19 bases between. The CDR3 region has the DNA TGTGCCAGCAGCTGGGCCTCAGGGTCTGGAGGTGAGCAGTTCTTC. It yields the protein CASSWASGSGGEQFF. Full variable domain (missing parts from reference TRBV7-9 and TRBJ2-1): DTGVSQNPRHKITKRGQNVTFRCDPISEHNRLYWYRQTLGQGPEFLTYFQNEAQLEKSRLLSDRFSAERPKGSFSTLEIQRTEQGDSAMYLCASSWASGSGGEQFFGPGTRLTVL.

The chain employs TRBV19 and TRBJ1-6; maybe TRBD1 (5 bases). Per germline, CDR1 LNHDA and CDR2 SQIVND (reference sequence). Trimming removed 5 bases at V and 0 bases at J, with 14 bases between. The CDR3 runs 17 residues. CDR3 in DNA: TGTGCCAGTAGTGAGCGGACATCGAGCTCCTATAATTCACCCCTCCACTTT. Encoded protein: CASSERTSSSYNSPLHF. Full variable domain (remainder filled in from reference TRBV19 and TRBJ1-6): DGGITQSPKYLFRKEGQNVTLSCEQNLNHDAMYWYRQDPGQGLRLIYYSQIVNDFQKGDIAEGYSVSREKKESFPLTVTSAQKNPTAFYLCASSERTSSSYNSPLHFGNGTRLTVT.

This clonotype was detected ten times or more. The chain couples TRBV6-1 to TRBJ2-3; unclear D gene. The CDR3 is made up of 13 amino acids. Trimming took 5 bases from V and 0 from J, leaving 6 bases between them. Germline CDR1 reads MNHNS; CDR2 reads SASEGT. The CDR3 reads CASSYVSTDTQYF. The DNA of the CDR3 is TGTGCCAGCAGTTACGTGAGCACAGATACGCAGTATTTT.

This clonotype was detected only a few times. Here the CDR3 DNA reads TGTGCCAGCAGCCAATCCCAAGGATTGAACACCGGGGAGCTGTTTTTT. It translates to CASSQSQGLNTGELFF. The V and J genes are TRBV3-1 and TRBJ2-2; D not certain. Germline V CDR1 and CDR2: LGHDT, YNNKEL (reference sequence). This CDR3 region has 16 residues. The V end was cut by 2 bases, the J end by 1 base, with 11 bases between.

This clonotype was found a few times. The chain recombines TRBV24-1 with TRBJ2-5; no firm D call. The germline V gene encodes CDR1 KGHDR and CDR2 SFDVKD. The CDR3 covers 12 residues. V was pared by 0 bases and J by 6 bases, with 4 bases between. The CDR3 spells CATSDLMQTQYF. CDR3 coding DNA: TGTGCCACCAGTGATTTGATGCAGACCCAGTACTTC.

This clonotype is a singleton in its sample. A single base separates this from a much larger clone, so it may be a read error. CDR3 nucleotide sequence: TGTGCCAGCAGTCCCTTGACAGAGGGGGATGATGAAGCTTTCTTT. This codes for CASSPLTEGDDEAFF. V is TRBV28 and J is TRBJ1-1; the D gene is possibly TRBD1 (6 bases). CDR3 length equals 15 residues. V gave up 5 bases and J gave up 7 bases, with 20 bases separating them. Looked up from germline, CDR1 is MDHEN and CDR2 is SYDVKM.

This clonotype was counted ten times or more. The rearrangement links TRBV19 to TRBJ1-5; a weak D match, TRBD1 (5 bases). CDR1 is LNHDA, CDR2 SQIVND, per germline (reference sequence). The CDR3 is 15 residues long. V gave up 5 bases and J gave up 3 bases, with 14 bases separating them. CDR3 amino acids: CASSLRGRDNQPQHF. CDR3 DNA: TGTGCCAGTAGTTTAAGGGGTCGGGACAATCAGCCCCAGCATTTT.

A few counts support this clonotype. The gene calls are TRBV5-1 and TRBJ2-3, with TRBD1 matching 7 bases. This CDR3 contains 15 residues. Unmatched junction bases numbered 9, after V lost 3 bases and J lost 5 bases. Looked up from germline, CDR1 is SGHRS and CDR2 is YFSETQ. The CDR3 is CASSYIQGQVDTQYF. CDR3 bases: TGCGCCAGCAGCTACATACAGGGGCAGGTAGATACGCAGTATTTT.

This clonotype was found many times. DNA for the CDR3: TGTGCCAGCAGCTACAAAAATGGACAGGGTGGTGGCTACACCTTC. It encodes CASSYKNGQGGGYTF. The J gene is TRBJ1-2, the V gene TRBV13; 8 bases align to TRBD1. CDR1 and CDR2 (germline): PRHDT, FYEKMQ (reference sequence). The CDR3 consists of 15 residues. V lost 4 bases to trimming and J lost 7 bases; unmatched junction nucleotides: 11. Filled out from reference TRBV13 and TRBJ1-2, the complete variable domain reads AAGVIQSPRHLIKEKRETATLKCYPIPRHDTVYWYQQGPGQDPQFLISFYEKMQSDKGSIPDRFSAQQFSDYHSELNMSSLELGDSALYFCASSYKNGQGGGYTFGSGTRLTVV.

This clonotype was observed many times. The gene calls are TRBV28 and TRBJ2-3; 10 nucleotides line up with TRBD2. With 6 bases clipped from V and 4 bases from J, the junction kept 10 bases outside the gene matches. This CDR3 comprises 16 residues. Germline V CDR1 and CDR2: MDHEN, SYDVKM. This chain's CDR3 is CASSMILAGGPDTQYF. The DNA for the CDR3 is TGTGCCAGCAGCATGATTTTAGCGGGAGGTCCAGATACGCAGTATTTT. Combining the CDR3 with reference TRBV28 and TRBJ2-3 gives the whole variable domain DVKVTQSSRYLVKRTGEKVFLECVQDMDHENMFWYRQDPGLGLRLIYFSYDVKMKEKGDIPEGYSVSREKKERFSLILESASTNQTSMYLCASSMILAGGPDTQYFGPGTRLTVL.

The chain is built from TRBV20-1 and TRBJ1-2; TRBD1 is a possible D gene (5 bases). Trimming took 4 bases from V and 8 from J, leaving 14 bases between them. The germline V gene has CDR1 DFQATT and CDR2 SNEGSKA (reference sequence). CDR3 length: 12 residues. DNA of the CDR3: TGCAGTGCTAAGAAACAGGCGGGCGGCTACACCTTC. Protein: CSAKKQAGGYTF.

This rearrangement joins TRBV11-2 to TRBJ2-5; no clear D. CDR3 length equals 13 residues. Trimming shortened V by 2 bases and J by 5 bases, and 9 bases separated the two germline ends. Germline-derived CDR1 and CDR2 are SGHAT and FQNNGV. The CDR3 bases are TGTGCCAGCAGCTTACTGCGGTTTGAGACCCAGTACTTC. Encoded protein: CASSLLRFETQYF.